The 23 T cell receptor beta chains reported below all come from one sample, sequenced in a study of cytomegalovirus exposure and HLA in healthy donors. The PCR employed 60 Vbeta primers together with 13 Jbeta primers. Data came from immunoSEQ multiplex PCR; TCRdb stores just in-frame clones and leaves some out. This table has roughly 89,000 clones, about four fifths appearing once. What was sequenced was PBMCs. Every receptor here comes from a woman in her twenties or thirties in good health and CMV-seronegative.

The V gene is TRBV19, the J gene TRBJ2-2, with TRBD1 matching 7 bases. The V segment lost 8 bases and the J segment 5 bases; nucleotides outside the gene matches: 14. Looked up from germline, CDR1 is LNHDA and CDR2 is SQIVND (reference sequence). The length of the CDR3 is 16 residues. The CDR3 protein is CASSFSGTALTGELFF. The CDR3 DNA reads as TGTGCCAGTTCTTTCTCCGGGACAGCACTTACCGGGGAGCTGTTTTTT.

CDR3 sequence: CASSRRSSYNEQFF. The CDR3 DNA follows: TGTGCCAGCAGTCGTAGAAGCTCCTACAATGAGCAGTTCTTC. The chain carries TRBV28 and TRBJ2-1, with D uncertain. V was shortened by 5 bases and J by 0 bases, with 8 bases between the two germline ends. This CDR3 contains 14 residues. Germline CDR1 MDHEN, CDR2 SYDVKM.

The chain is built from TRBV5-5 and TRBJ1-4; TRBD1 aligns across 9 bases. Germline-derived CDR1 and CDR2 are SGHKS and YYEKEE (reference sequence). This CDR3 contains 16 residues. V gave up 3 bases and J gave up 7 bases; unmatched junction bases: 10. The CDR3 loop is CASSSVTGGAFEKLFF. The CDR3 DNA reads as TGTGCCAGCAGCTCCGTAACAGGGGGCGCTTTTGAAAAACTGTTTTTT.

The chain uses TRBV7-9 and TRBJ1-3; D unclear. V was pared by 5 bases and J by 4 bases, with 12 bases between. Germline V gives CDR1 SEHNR, CDR2 FQNEAQ (reference sequence). This CDR3 has 14 residues. CDR3 bases: TGTGCCAGCAGCCCAGACAACTTAGGAAACACCATATATTTT. Its translation: CASSPDNLGNTIYF.

This chain uses TRBV9 with TRBJ2-7, with TRBD2 matching over 9 bases. Per germline, CDR1 SGDLS and CDR2 YYNGEE. The CDR3 is 16 amino acids. After removal of 4 bases from V and 4 bases from J, the junction contained 12 bases not matched to a gene. DNA for the CDR3: TGTGCCAGCAGCCCTGGGGCTAGCGGGGCCCTTTACGAGCAGTACTTC. This sequence encodes CASSPGASGALYEQYF.

The CDR3 here is CASSVKLAGPGELFF. The DNA of the CDR3 is TGTGCCAGCAGCGTTAAACTAGCGGGTCCCGGGGAGCTGTTTTTT. The genes are TRBV2 and TRBJ2-2, with 9 bases fitting TRBD2. Trimming cost V 6 bases and J 6 bases; bases outside gene matches: 8. Germline V gene data show CDR1 as SNHLY and CDR2 as FYNNEI. The CDR3 is made up of 15 amino acids.

The chain carries TRBV28 and TRBJ2-7; 15 bases fit TRBD2. This CDR3 comprises 20 residues. The ends lost 4 bases at V and 1 base at J; junction bases unmatched: 14. The germline V gene encodes CDR1 MDHEN and CDR2 SYDVKM. CDR3 sequence: CASSSRSAWTSGRGSYEQYF. Here the CDR3 DNA reads TGTGCCAGCAGTTCCCGAAGCGCCTGGACTAGCGGGAGGGGGTCCTACGAGCAGTACTTC.

The rearrangement joins TRBV29-1 to TRBJ1-4, with D unclear. The CDR3 consists of 13 residues. Germline CDR1 reads SQVTM; CDR2 reads ANQGSEA. V was cut by 5 bases and J by 2 bases, with 9 bases left in between. This CDR3 reads CSVRRETNEKLFF. The CDR3, as DNA: TGCAGCGTTCGCCGGGAGACTAATGAAAAACTGTTTTTT.

V usage is TRBV5-1 and J usage is TRBJ2-1; 7 nucleotides line up with TRBD1. The CDR3 length is 15 residues. J gave up 5 bases and V 4 bases, and 9 bases lay outside the gene matches. Germline V gene data show CDR1 as SGHRS and CDR2 as YFSETQ. The CDR3 DNA reads as TGCGCCAGCAGCCTTCCCGGGACAGACCACAATGAGCAGTTCTTC. This gives the protein CASSLPGTDHNEQFF.

This clone was detected a few times. The J gene is TRBJ1-2, the V gene TRBV7-8; 10 bases align to TRBD1. The CDR3 covers 16 residues. With 5 bases clipped from V and 4 bases from J, the junction kept 10 bases outside the gene matches. From germline, CDR1 is SGHVS and CDR2 FQNEAQ. For the CDR3, the DNA is TGTGCCAGCAGCAGCGGGACAGGGGAAAGGGGCTATGGCTACACCTTC. Encoded protein: CASSSGTGERGYGYTF. Full variable domain (missing parts from reference TRBV7-8 and TRBJ1-2): GAGVSQSPRYKVAKRGQDVALRCDPISGHVSLFWYQQALGQGPEFLTYFQNEAQLDKSGLPSDRFFAERPEGSVSTLKIQRTQQEDSAVYLCASSSGTGERGYGYTFGSGTRLTVV.

The chain uses TRBV18 and TRBJ2-7; possibly TRBD1 for D (6 bases). Trimming took 2 bases from V and 3 from J, leaving 11 bases between them. Germline loops: CDR1 KGHSH, CDR2 LQKENI. This CDR3 has 14 residues. CDR3 in amino acids: CASSPAGDLYEQYF. CDR3 sequence (DNA): TGTGCCAGCTCACCAGCAGGGGACCTCTACGAGCAGTACTTC. The full variable domain, with the rest looked up from reference TRBV18 and TRBJ2-7, is NAGVMQNPRHLVRRRGQEARLRCSPMKGHSHVYWYRQLPEEGLKFMVYLQKENIIDESGMPKERFSAEFPKEGPSILRIQQVVRGDSAAYFCASSPAGDLYEQYFGPGTRLTVT.

The chain has TRBV6-6 and TRBJ2-1; 12 nucleotides match TRBD2. Trimming cost V 5 bases and J 6 bases; bases outside gene matches: 8. The CDR3 is made up of 16 amino acids. Germline CDR1 MNHNY, CDR2 SVGAGI (reference sequence). CDR3 nucleotides: TGTGCCAGCAGTCAATCTAGCGGGAGGGTGGGCAATGAGCAGTTCTTC. It yields the protein CASSQSSGRVGNEQFF.

The chain is built from TRBV5-4 and TRBJ2-2; 13 nucleotides align to TRBD2. The CDR3 sequence is 18 residues long. Germline V gene sequence: CDR1 SGHNT, CDR2 YYREEE (reference sequence). J gave up 4 bases and V 4 bases, and 10 bases lay outside the gene matches. The CDR3 sequence is CASSNGLAGALITGELFF. As DNA, the CDR3 is TGTGCCAGCAGCAACGGACTAGCGGGGGCCCTAATCACCGGGGAGCTGTTTTTT.

This clone was detected only once. The V gene is TRBV12-5, the J gene TRBJ2-1; TRBD2 aligns across 9 bases. V lost 4 bases and J lost 4; bases outside the gene matches: 17. There are 19 residues in the CDR3. The germline V gene has CDR1 LGHNT and CDR2 FRNRAP. CDR3 DNA sequence: TGTGCTAGTGGTTCCCTGAGGGCTGGCGGGAGGGGAATTTACAATGAGCAGTTCTTC. It specifies CASGSLRAGGRGIYNEQFF.

The chain employs TRBV18 and TRBJ2-3; 15 nucleotides agree with TRBD2. Per germline, CDR1 KGHSH and CDR2 LQKENI. This CDR3 comprises 18 residues. Germline trimming cut 0 bases from V and 4 bases from J; bases unmatched to any gene: 5. The CDR3 coding sequence is TGTGCCAGCTCACCACCCGGACTAGCGGGAGGGGTATCAGATACGCAGTATTTT. It encodes CASSPPGLAGGVSDTQYF.

The chain combines TRBV11-3 with TRBJ2-1; D is unclear. Looked up from germline, CDR1 is SGHNT and CDR2 is YENEEA. This CDR3 comprises 13 residues. The ends were cut back, 0 bases at V and 9 bases at J, with 9 bases in the middle. The CDR3 reads CASSLDGTIEQFF. The CDR3 nucleotides are TGTGCCAGCAGCTTAGATGGAACTATTGAGCAGTTCTTC.

This rearrangement joins TRBV29-1 to TRBJ2-5, with D maybe TRBD2 (6 bases). The CDR3 loop spans 14 amino acids. The V end lost 1 base, the J end lost 5 bases, and 14 bases lay between the germline ends. Germline CDR1 is SQVTM and CDR2 is ANQGSEA. The CDR3: CSVEGLVRVETQYF. Written as DNA, the CDR3 is TGCAGCGTTGAAGGACTAGTCAGGGTGGAGACCCAGTACTTC. Full variable domain (outside the CDR3, taken from reference TRBV29-1 and TRBJ2-5): SAVISQKPSRDICQRGTSLTIQCQVDSQVTMMFWYRQQPGQSLTLIATANQGSEATYESGFVIDKFPISRPNLTFSTLTVSNMSPEDSSIYLCSVEGLVRVETQYFGPGTRLLVL.

The chain combines TRBV7-2 with TRBJ1-5; 7 nucleotides align to TRBD1. Germline V gene lookup returns CDR1 SGHTA and CDR2 FQGNSA. V lost 5 bases to trimming and J lost 7 bases; unmatched junction nucleotides: 8. This CDR3 is 14 amino acids long. CDR3: CASSDNRGGQPQHF. In DNA, the CDR3 is TGTGCCAGCAGCGATAACAGGGGCGGCCAGCCCCAGCATTTT.

The chain uses TRBV28 and TRBJ2-3; the match to TRBD2 covers 13 bases. CDR3 length: 15 amino acids. The V gene's germline CDR1 is MDHEN and CDR2 SYDVKM. V shed 4 bases, J shed 5 bases, and the junction held 3 bases outside the gene matches. CDR3 amino acids: CASSSGLAGVDTQYF. CDR3 DNA: TGTGCCAGCAGTTCCGGACTAGCGGGAGTAGATACGCAGTATTTT. The full variable domain, in which reference TRBV28 and TRBJ2-3 provide the parts outside the CDR3, is DVKVTQSSRYLVKRTGEKVFLECVQDMDHENMFWYRQDPGLGLRLIYFSYDVKMKEKGDIPEGYSVSREKKERFSLILESASTNQTSMYLCASSSGLAGVDTQYFGPGTRLTVL.

V and J are TRBV5-1 and TRBJ2-5; the D is unclear. In germline, CDR1 is SGHRS, CDR2 YFSETQ. The V end lost 0 bases, the J end lost 1 base, and 10 bases lay between the germline ends. This CDR3 region has 15 residues. For the CDR3, the DNA is TGCGCCAGCAGCTTGGCAGGTCCTACCCAAGAGACCCAGTACTTC. Its translation: CASSLAGPTQETQYF.

The sample holds one count of this clone. This rearrangement joins TRBV7-3 to TRBJ2-3; D call uncertain. The germline V and J ends were trimmed by 2 bases and 7 bases, with 10 bases remaining between them. Per the germline V gene, CDR1 is SGHTA and CDR2 is FQGTGA. There are 13 residues in the CDR3. The CDR3 DNA reads as TGTGCCAGCAGCTTAGCGGTACAAAATACGCAGTATTTT. It yields the protein CASSLAVQNTQYF. The full variable domain, with the rest looked up from reference TRBV7-3 and TRBJ2-3, is GAGVSQTPSNKVTEKGKYVELRCDPISGHTALYWYRQSLGQGPEFLIYFQGTGAADDSGLPNDRFFAVRPEGSVSTLKIQRTERGDSAVYLCASSLAVQNTQYFGPGTRLTVL.

This clone has a single count. The chain recombines TRBV7-9 with TRBJ2-7, with 9 nucleotides matching TRBD1. Looked up from germline, CDR1 is SEHNR and CDR2 is FQNEAQ (reference sequence). The ends lost 5 bases at V and 1 base at J; junction bases unmatched: 3. This CDR3 has 14 amino acids. CDR3 nucleotide sequence: TGTGCCAGCAGCACACAGGGGGCTTCCTACGAGCAGTACTTC. Translating gives CASSTQGASYEQYF.

This clone was recorded only once. The chain joins TRBV19 to TRBJ2-5, with unresolved D. The CDR3 is 17 amino acids. V was shortened by 1 base and J by 3 bases, with 18 bases between the two germline ends. Germline V gives CDR1 LNHDA, CDR2 SQIVND (reference sequence). CDR3 residues: CASSIAGSMHQKETQYF. DNA of the CDR3: TGTGCCAGTAGTATAGCAGGCAGCATGCATCAGAAAGAGACCCAGTACTTC.